The clone carrying this T cell receptor (beta chain) was detected ten times or more. The data derive from a study of spatial heterogeneity in lung cancer. TCRdb called the 5' RACE reads again in MiXCR, with one record for every CDR3 protein. Of 20,000 to 25,000 distinct CDR3 sequences listed, about 3% are singletons. CDR3 size: 17 residues. In germline, CDR1 is MNHEY, CDR2 SVGAGI. Trimming stripped 0 bases from V and 0 bases from J, with 14 bases between. Time point: sample taken at primary tumor resection. The chain couples TRBV6-5 to TRBJ1-1; D remains unclear. The sequence was obtained from a female donor with early-stage non-small cell lung cancer. This specimen consisted of PBMCs, obtained at surgery. CDR3 in amino acids: CASSYSYGASLNTEAFF. As DNA, the CDR3 is TGTGCCAGCAGTTACTCGTACGGAGCCAGCTTGAACACTGAAGCTTTCTTT.